These 10 T cell receptor beta chains were all obtained from the same sample, sequenced in a study of T cells after yellow fever vaccination. TCRdb re-derived calls from the 5' RACE reads in MiXCR, one entry per CDR3 protein. The table lists around 140,000 distinct CDR3 sequences, roughly 8% of them singletons. The material was CD4+ T cells sorted from PBMCs, obtained 5 days after the yellow fever booster vaccination. The receptors were gathered from a man aged 25-45 years who received the YFV17D yellow fever vaccine.

This clonotype was seen at least ten times. The chain links TRBV5-1 to TRBJ1-5; 7 bases agree with TRBD1. Looked up from germline, CDR1 is SGHRS and CDR2 is YFSETQ. V shed 0 bases and J 1 base; nucleotides not matched to a gene: 7. The CDR3 contains 17 residues. CDR3 loop: CASSLEGAGGSNQPQHF. The DNA for the CDR3 is TGCGCCAGCAGCTTGGAGGGGGCCGGGGGGAGCAATCAGCCCCAGCATTTT.

This clonotype was detected ten times or more. The V and J genes are TRBV7-8 and TRBJ2-1; D may match TRBD1 or TRBD2 (5 bases each). V lost 7 bases, J lost 6 bases, and 22 bases lay in between. There are 16 residues in the CDR3. Germline V CDR1 and CDR2: SGHVS, FQNEAQ. The CDR3 loop reads CASNPIPRGRGNEQFF. CDR3 nucleotides: TGTGCCAGCAATCCAATCCCCCGGGGAAGGGGCAATGAGCAGTTCTTC.

Ten or more counts support this clonotype. This chain joins TRBV6-5 and TRBJ2-1; TRBD1 is a possible D gene (5 bases). This CDR3 spans 12 amino acids. Per germline, CDR1 MNHEY and CDR2 SVGAGI. Trimming removed 5 bases from V and 9 bases from J, with 11 bases in between. In DNA form, the CDR3 reads TGTGCCAGCAGTAAAAGGGGCGGTGAGCAGTTCTTC. Its protein is CASSKRGGEQFF.

The table lists this clonotype with many counts. V usage is TRBV29-1 and J usage is TRBJ2-5; D possibly corresponds to TRBD2 (6 bases). The CDR3 covers 12 residues. Trimming left V 6 bases short and J 5 bases short, with 13 bases between. Germline V CDR1 and CDR2: SQVTM, ANQGSEA. This chain's CDR3 is CSVGGWKETQYF. In nucleotides, the CDR3 is TGCAGCGTCGGAGGGTGGAAGGAGACCCAGTACTTC.

In regard to this clonotype: A read error may be the cause here, since a much bigger clone is one base away. The gene calls are TRBV6-1 and TRBJ1-6, with D possibly TRBD1 on 6 matching bases. The CDR3 sequence is 13 residues long. CDR1 is MNHNS and CDR2 is SASEGT in the germline V gene. The germline V and J ends were trimmed by 5 bases and 14 bases, with 16 bases remaining between them. CDR3 sequence: CASSTTGMAALHF. DNA for the CDR3: TGTGCCAGCAGTACCACAGGGATGGCAGCCCTCCACTTT.

This clonotype was counted at least ten times. The chain recombines TRBV7-8 with TRBJ2-3; D remains unclear. Germline values: CDR1 SGHVS, CDR2 FQNEAQ. Trimming left V 4 bases short and J 0 bases short, with 23 bases between. The CDR3 sequence is 19 residues long. CDR3 region: CASSSPRTETIASTDTQYF. CDR3 bases: TGTGCCAGCAGCTCTCCTCGGACGGAGACGATCGCTAGCACAGATACGCAGTATTTT.

The table lists this clonotype with many counts. V usage is TRBV24-1 and J usage is TRBJ2-2; 9 nucleotides agree with TRBD2. The CDR3 is made up of 15 amino acids. Germline trimming cut 4 bases from V and 3 bases from J; bases unmatched to any gene: 2. Germline CDR1 and CDR2: KGHDR and SFDVKD. This chain's CDR3 is CATSDAGGYTGELFF. CDR3 sequence (DNA): TGTGCCACCAGTGACGCGGGAGGGTACACCGGGGAGCTGTTTTTT.

This clonotype was counted at least ten times. The genes are TRBV6-1 and TRBJ2-3; 8 bases map to TRBD1. J gave up 2 bases and V 7 bases, and 5 bases lay outside the gene matches. Germline V lookup: CDR1 MNHNS, CDR2 SASEGT. The CDR3 loop spans 14 amino acids. The CDR3 is CASKRQGFTDTQYF. In nucleotides, the CDR3 is TGTGCCAGCAAAAGACAGGGGTTCACAGATACGCAGTATTTT.

This clonotype was seen a handful of times. The chain recombines TRBV7-2 with TRBJ2-7, with a possible D match to TRBD1 (5 bases). V lost 5 bases to trimming and J lost 6 bases, with 20 bases between them. There are 15 residues in the CDR3. From germline, CDR1 is SGHTA and CDR2 FQGNSA. This CDR3 reads CASSVSRALALEQYF. CDR3 bases: TGTGCCAGCAGCGTCTCCAGGGCGCTGGCACTCGAGCAGTACTTC.

This clonotype came up many times. The chain carries TRBV7-9 and TRBJ1-5; 10 bases align to TRBD1. With 5 bases clipped from V and 6 bases from J, the junction kept 4 bases outside the gene matches. Looked up from germline, CDR1 is SEHNR and CDR2 is FQNEAQ (reference sequence). This CDR3 comprises 14 residues. The CDR3 sequence is CASSQTGGIQPQHF. CDR3 in DNA: TGTGCCAGCAGCCAGACAGGGGGCATTCAGCCCCAGCATTTT.